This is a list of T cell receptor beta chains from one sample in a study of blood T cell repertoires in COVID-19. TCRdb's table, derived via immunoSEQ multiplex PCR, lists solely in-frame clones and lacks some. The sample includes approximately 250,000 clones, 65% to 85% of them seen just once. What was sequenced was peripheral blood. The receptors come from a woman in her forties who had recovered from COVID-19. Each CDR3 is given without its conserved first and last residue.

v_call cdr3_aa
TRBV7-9 ASSPDRGQVYGYT
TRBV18 ASSPTHEQY
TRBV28 ASSVTANSNQPQH
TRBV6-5 ASRGVATNEKLF
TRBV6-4 ASRKTGLDQETQY
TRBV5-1 ASSPHPSDTEAF
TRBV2 ASTGAYNSPLH
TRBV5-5 ASSPTGDANEKLF
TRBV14 ASSPLTGMVTDTQY
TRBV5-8 ASSPGQGAGYGYT
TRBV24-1 ATSPSGGLQETQY
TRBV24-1 ATSDLISNEQF
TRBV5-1 ASSSGQGETQY
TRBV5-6 ASSLGLAKNIQY
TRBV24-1 ATSDPTGGQPQH
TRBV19 ASTLNGRGARDEQF
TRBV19 ASSNQGLRMNTEAF